The entry that follows covers one T cell receptor (beta chain) sequence. The sample originates from a study of blood T cell repertoires in COVID-19. Study-wide context: Sources were T cells, B-cell-depleted T cells, or PBMCs; the material itself was cDNA or gDNA.

Libraries were prepared by immunoSEQ multiplex PCR; TCRdb keeps only in-frame clonotypes and omits some of them. In the table there are more than 85,000 clones, 84% of which are singletons. This CDR3 is built from 15 residues. Trimming removed 4 bases at V and 0 bases at J, with 12 bases between. The germline CDR1 and CDR2 sequences are KGHSH and LQKENI. Sequenced material: peripheral blood. The V and J genes are TRBV18 and TRBJ1-1; possibly TRBD1 for D (5 bases). This sequence originates from a man aged 55 to 70 with acute or convalescent COVID-19. The CDR3 sequence: CASSRGHLLNTEAFF. The CDR3 nucleotides read TGTGCCAGCTCACGAGGACACTTGCTGAACACTGAAGCTTTCTTT.